The T cell receptor (beta chain) under discussion was sequenced for a study of OX40 agonist ivuxolimab in advanced cancers. The protocol was immunoSEQ multiplex PCR, while the TCRdb copy is restricted to in-frame clones and leaves out a portion. Of some 76,000 clones detected, 93% appear once; the ten largest clones hold around 5.9%. V lost 2 bases and J lost 2; bases outside the gene matches: 2. CDR1 and CDR2 (germline): SGHAT, FQNNGV. The length of the CDR3 is 15 residues. The sequence was collected from an adult with an advanced solid tumor such as melanoma, head and neck, liver or kidney cancer. Specimen: CD4+ or CD8+ T cells sorted from blood, collected in a trial of the OX40 agonist ivuxolimab. This chain uses TRBV11-2 with TRBJ2-5, with 10 bases fitting TRBD1. The DNA of the CDR3 is TGTGCCAGCAGCTTAAGGGACAGGGGACAAGAGACCCAGTACTTC. The encoded protein is CASSLRDRGQETQYF. Supplemented by reference TRBV11-2 and TRBJ2-5, the full variable domain reads EAGVAQSPRYKIIEKRQSVAFWCNPISGHATLYWYQQILGQGPKLLIQFQNNGVVDDSQLPKDRFSAERLKGVDSTLKIQPAKLEDSAVYLCASSLRDRGQETQYFGPGTRLLVL.